This T cell receptor (beta chain) stems from a study of blood T cell repertoires in COVID-19. About the study: COVID-19 samples collected from the United States, Italy and Spain covered acute and convalescent phases. T cells, B-cell-depleted T cells, or PBMCs provided the cDNA or gDNA that served as material.

The length of the CDR3 is 14 residues. Germline V gene lookup returns CDR1 SGHNT and CDR2 YENEEA. V was pared by 5 bases and J by 4 bases, with 14 bases between. Some clones are missing from TCRdb's copy, which holds only in-frame ones; the method was immunoSEQ multiplex PCR. The sample lists more than 100,000 clones; more than 75% were seen once. Sequences were obtained from peripheral blood. The TCR was taken from a man in his 70s with active COVID-19. The chain recombines TRBV11-3 with TRBJ1-1; D is unresolved. The CDR3 protein is CASSPQPGSTEAFF. The CDR3 nucleotides read TGTGCCAGCAGCCCCCAGCCGGGGAGCACTGAAGCTTTCTTT.